These 15 T cell receptor beta chains came from one sample sequenced in a study of CD8 T cells in ankylosing spondylitis (dated by TCRdb to about 2017). Libraries came from 5' RACE. The instrument given in TCRdb is Illumina HiSeq 2500. The public reads were quality trimmed at Q25 with fastp and then assembled into clones with MiXCR by TCRdb, keeping productive beta chains. Entries that share a CDR3 protein sequence are merged under the most common genes and DNA. The sample table shows 150,000 to 200,000 distinct CDR3 sequences, and 9.8% are seen once. Around 15% of the sample belongs to the ten largest clones. The sample taken for sequencing was blood, either unsorted or a sorted T cell fraction (not recorded which). These receptors were collected from a female donor with ankylosing spondylitis or in good health (not recorded which).

The V gene is TRBV15, the J gene TRBJ2-2; D perhaps matches TRBD2 (6 bases). The germline gives CDR1 LNHNV, CDR2 YYDKDF (reference sequence). The CDR3 runs 14 residues. The V and J ends lost 7 bases and 5 bases respectively, with 14 bases between them. CDR3 nucleotides: TGTGCCACCAAACGGGAGTGGGAAACCGGGGAGCTGTTTTTT. Encoded protein: CATKREWETGELFF.

This clonotype was observed a few times. The V and J genes are TRBV5-6 and TRBJ2-2; possibly TRBD1 or TRBD2 for D (5 bases each). CDR1 and CDR2 from the germline V gene are SGHDT and YYEEEE. The V and J ends lost 2 bases and 0 bases respectively, with 8 bases between them. The CDR3 is 15 amino acids. The CDR3 DNA reads as TGTGCCAGCAGCTTCGGGACCTCGAACACCGGGGAGCTGTTTTTT. Its protein is CASSFGTSNTGELFF. Full variable domain (missing parts from reference TRBV5-6 and TRBJ2-2): DAGVTQSPTHLIKTRGQQVTLRCSPKSGHDTVSWYQQALGQGPQFIFQYYEEEERQRGNFPDRFSGHQFPNYSSELNVNALLLGDSALYLCASSFGTSNTGELFFGEGSRLTVL.

This clonotype occurred a few times. This rearrangement joins TRBV20-1 to TRBJ1-1; 8 bases match TRBD1. The CDR3 spans 16 residues. Germline V gene sequence: CDR1 DFQATT, CDR2 SNEGSKA (reference sequence). Trimming removed 6 bases from V and 1 base from J; junction bases left unmatched: 13. CDR3 in amino acids: CSALTGAIIPNTEAFF. The CDR3 DNA reads TGCAGTGCCCTGACAGGGGCGATTATCCCGAACACTGAAGCTTTCTTT.

This sequence joins TRBV19 and TRBJ2-7; D is undetermined. The CDR3 sequence is 17 residues long. CDR1 and CDR2 (germline): LNHDA, SQIVND (reference sequence). Trimming took 5 bases from V and 0 from J, leaving 20 bases between them. CDR3 amino acids: CASSSRLVPPSSYEQYF. The CDR3 nucleotides read TGTGCCAGTAGTTCCCGACTCGTTCCTCCCTCCTCCTACGAGCAGTACTTC.

The chain is built from TRBV30 and TRBJ2-1, with 8 bases matching TRBD2. J lost 1 base, V lost 5 bases, and 10 bases had no gene match. CDR1 is GTSNPN and CDR2 is SVGIG in the germline V gene (reference sequence). There are 16 residues in the CDR3. The CDR3 protein is CAWGGGAGESYNEQFF. The DNA of the CDR3 is TGTGCCTGGGGGGGGGGAGCGGGAGAGTCCTACAATGAGCAGTTCTTC.

The V gene is TRBV6-1, the J gene TRBJ1-5; D is ambiguous. From germline, CDR1 is MNHNS and CDR2 SASEGT. The CDR3 spans 16 residues. Trimming stripped 8 bases from V and 5 bases from J, with 22 bases between. CDR3 in DNA: TGTGCCAGCGGGATCGGGGATCCCCTTCCCCATCAGCCCCAGCATTTT. It yields the protein CASGIGDPLPHQPQHF.

The chain recombines TRBV2 with TRBJ2-7; D is unresolved. This CDR3 is built from 13 residues. The V end was cut by 4 bases, the J end by 2 bases, with 9 bases between. Germline V gives CDR1 SNHLY, CDR2 FYNNEI. The CDR3 spells CASSGGYTYEQYF. CDR3 sequence (DNA): TGTGCCAGCAGTGGGGGATACACCTACGAGCAGTACTTC. Full variable domain (rest looked up from reference TRBV2 and TRBJ2-7): EPEVTQTPSHQVTQMGQEVILRCVPISNHLYFYWYRQILGQKVEFLVSFYNNEISEKSEIFDDQFSVERPDGSNFTLKIRSTKLEDSAMYFCASSGGYTYEQYFGPGTRLTVT.

At least ten counts were recorded for this clonotype. The V gene is TRBV12-3 or TRBV12-4, the J gene TRBJ2-7; D gene uncertain. The CDR3 runs 12 residues. The V end was cut by 3 bases, the J end by 4 bases, with 7 bases between. CDR3 in DNA: TGTGCCAGCAGTTTGGGCAGATACGAGCAGTACTTC. It encodes CASSLGRYEQYF.

This clonotype has a handful of counts. This rearrangement joins TRBV12-3 or TRBV12-4 to TRBJ1-6, with D possibly TRBD1 on 5 matching bases. The CDR3 covers 13 residues. V lost 5 bases and J lost 10, with 12 bases in between. In DNA, the CDR3 is TGTGCCAGCAGTCTAGGGGTAGGCTCACCCCTCCACTTT. Translation: CASSLGVGSPLHF.

This clonotype has only a few counts. The chain uses TRBV12-3 or TRBV12-4 and TRBJ2-7, with D perhaps TRBD1 (5 bases). The CDR3 is made up of 13 amino acids. The V end lost 2 bases, the J end lost 5 bases, and 10 bases lay between the germline ends. The chain's CDR3 is CASSLTPGHEQYF. CDR3 in DNA: TGTGCCAGCAGTTTAACTCCAGGGCACGAGCAGTACTTC.

The CDR3 loop reads CATSRGWEGEKLFF. The CDR3 DNA follows: TGTGCCACCAGCAGAGGATGGGAAGGTGAAAAACTGTTTTTT. The chain recombines TRBV15 with TRBJ1-4; D gene unclear. The CDR3 consists of 14 residues. Per the germline V gene, CDR1 is LNHNV and CDR2 is YYDKDF (reference sequence). Trimming removed 1 base from V and 7 bases from J, with 10 bases in between.

This clonotype was seen a few times. The genes are TRBV18 and TRBJ2-7; unclear D gene. This CDR3 spans 13 amino acids. The germline V gene has CDR1 KGHSH and CDR2 LQKENI. V lost 2 bases and J lost 3, with 8 bases in between. The CDR3 DNA reads as TGTGCCAGCTCACCAGGGGATAGCTACGAGCAGTACTTC. This gives the protein CASSPGDSYEQYF.

The chain has TRBV20-1 and TRBJ2-7; 9 bases agree with TRBD2. J lost 9 bases, V lost 0 bases, and 3 bases had no gene match. This CDR3 is 12 amino acids long. CDR1 and CDR2 (germline): DFQATT, SNEGSKA (reference sequence). The CDR3 nucleotides are TGCAGTGCTAGAGATCCGACTAGCGGGCAGTACTTC. Its protein is CSARDPTSGQYF.

This clonotype was seen a handful of times. J is TRBJ1-1 and V is TRBV4-3; tentative D call: TRBD1 (5 bases). The CDR3 totals 15 residues. Trimming left V 0 bases short and J 10 bases short, with 18 bases between. In germline, CDR1 is LGHNA, CDR2 YSLEER. The CDR3 DNA reads as TGCGCCAGCAGCCAAGATGTGGGCAGTTTGGGACCAGCTTTCTTT. Its translation is CASSQDVGSLGPAFF.

This chain connects TRBV29-1 to TRBJ2-7, with D tentatively TRBD2 (6 bases). The germline V and J ends were trimmed by 5 bases and 0 bases, with 11 bases remaining between them. The CDR3 consists of 13 residues. Germline V gene sequence: CDR1 SQVTM, CDR2 ANQGSEA. The CDR3 sequence is CSVLAQSSYEQYF. CDR3 nucleotide sequence: TGCAGCGTTCTAGCGCAGAGCTCCTACGAGCAGTACTTC.